The clone carrying this T cell receptor (beta chain) was counted only a few times. Trimming removed 3 bases from V and 8 bases from J, with 6 bases in between. The CDR3 contains 11 residues. CDR1 and CDR2 (germline): KGHSY, FQNENV. Method: immunoSEQ multiplex PCR; TCRdb's copy keeps in-frame clones and lacks some. The profile shows around 100,000 clones, roughly 87% of them singletons. The record originates from a study of OX40 agonist ivuxolimab in advanced cancers. The genes are TRBV16 and TRBJ2-3; tentatively, D is TRBD1 (6 bases). The TCR comes from an adult with an advanced solid tumor such as melanoma, head and neck, liver or kidney cancer. Sequenced material: CD4+ or CD8+ T cells sorted from blood, taken in a trial of the OX40 agonist ivuxolimab. The CDR3 region is CASSQDSTQYF. The CDR3 DNA is TGTGCCAGCAGCCAGGACAGTACGCAGTATTTT.